One sample yielded the 32 T cell receptor beta chains listed below, sequenced in a study of cytotoxic CD8 clonotypes in ibrutinib-treated CLL. TCRdb's table, derived via immunoSEQ multiplex PCR, lists solely in-frame clones and lacks some. Among about 76,000 clones listed, less than 85% were seen once. Sequenced here: PBMCs, sampled after 24 months of ibrutinib treatment. These receptors all come from a human donor with chronic lymphocytic leukemia.

This clone occurred once. The CDR3 is CSVEDPGETQYF. As DNA, the CDR3 is TGCAGCGTTGAAGACCCCGGAGAGACCCAGTACTTC. The chain joins TRBV29-1 to TRBJ2-5; D not resolved. CDR3 size: 12 residues. The ends were cut back, 0 bases at V and 4 bases at J, with 6 bases in the middle. Looked up from germline, CDR1 is SQVTM and CDR2 is ANQGSEA.

The chain recombines TRBV6-6 with TRBJ2-7; D is ambiguous. The CDR3 extends over 13 amino acids. Deletions cut 2 bases from V and 3 bases from J, with 8 bases between. Germline CDR1 reads MNHNY; CDR2 reads SVGAGI (reference sequence). CDR3 sequence: CASSYELLYEQYF. The CDR3 DNA follows: TGTGCCAGCAGTTACGAACTCCTCTACGAGCAGTACTTC.

V usage is TRBV5-3 and J usage is TRBJ2-2; 13 nucleotides align to TRBD2. TRBV5-3 qualifies as an ORF whose function is uncertain. The CDR3 loop spans 15 amino acids. The ends lost 7 bases at V and 9 bases at J; junction bases unmatched: 9. The CDR3 spells CARPTTSGRRWELFF. In DNA, the CDR3 is TGTGCCAGACCTACGACTAGCGGGAGGCGATGGGAGCTGTTTTTT.

This clone was detected only a few times. The chain is built from TRBV7-9 and TRBJ1-2; the D is unclear. Per the germline V gene, CDR1 is SEHNR and CDR2 is FQNEAQ (reference sequence). V was cut by 5 bases and J by 1 base, with 11 bases left in between. The CDR3 loop spans 14 amino acids. CDR3 in amino acids: CASSLSAINYGYTF. The CDR3, as DNA: TGTGCCAGCAGCCTAAGCGCGATTAACTATGGCTACACCTTC. Using reference TRBV7-9 and TRBJ1-2 for the parts outside the CDR3, the full variable domain is DTGVSQNPRHKITKRGQNVTFRCDPISEHNRLYWYRQTLGQGPEFLTYFQNEAQLEKSRLLSDRFSAERPKGSFSTLEIQRTEQGDSAMYLCASSLSAINYGYTFGSGTRLTVV.

This rearrangement joins TRBV6-6 to TRBJ1-5; no definite D call. Germline values: CDR1 MNHNY, CDR2 SVGAGI (reference sequence). The CDR3 extends over 13 amino acids. Trimming removed 4 bases at V and 6 bases at J, with 10 bases between. As DNA, the CDR3 is TGTGCCAGCAGTTTCCCGGACGGTCAGCCCCAGCATTTT. This codes for CASSFPDGQPQHF.

V gene TRBV30 combines with J gene TRBJ2-7; tentatively, D is TRBD1 or TRBD2 (6 bases each). CDR3 size: 12 residues. The germline V gene has CDR1 GTSNPN and CDR2 SVGIG (reference sequence). Deletions cut 5 bases from V and 4 bases from J, with 12 bases between. Written as DNA, the CDR3 is TGTGCCTGGGGGGGCGGGAATTACGAGCAGTACTTC. Translated: CAWGGGNYEQYF.

J is TRBJ2-7 and V is TRBV5-4; D may correspond to TRBD1 or TRBD2 (5 bases each). Looked up from germline, CDR1 is SGHNT and CDR2 is YYREEE (reference sequence). CDR3 length equals 14 residues. Between the trimmed V and J ends, which lost 4 bases and 2 bases, there was a span of 13 bases. CDR3 in DNA: TGTGCCAGCAGCCTAGCAGGGACCGCCTACGAGCAGTACTTC. It encodes CASSLAGTAYEQYF.

The chain has TRBV30 and TRBJ2-5; D is perhaps TRBD2 (5 bases). V lost 4 bases to trimming and J lost 5 bases, with 14 bases between them. CDR3 length equals 13 residues. Germline V gives CDR1 GTSNPN, CDR2 SVGIG (reference sequence). In DNA, the CDR3 is TGTGCCTGGACTAGAACCCCGGGGGAGACCCAGTACTTC. It is translated as CAWTRTPGETQYF.

The chain is built from TRBV4-1 and TRBJ2-1; 9 bases are shared with TRBD1. The germline CDR1 and CDR2 sequences are MGHRA and YSYEKL. The V gene end was trimmed by 0 bases and the J gene end by 8 bases; junction bases not matched to a gene: 8. There are 16 residues in the CDR3. CDR3 sequence (DNA): TGCGCCAGCAGCCAAGATCCGGGACAGGGAAGGGATGAGCAGTTCTTC. As protein: CASSQDPGQGRDEQFF.

V usage is TRBV7-3 and J usage is TRBJ2-1, with D perhaps TRBD2 (6 bases). Germline loops: CDR1 SGHTA, CDR2 FQGTGA. Deletions cut 1 base from V and 3 bases from J, with 10 bases between. This CDR3 contains 15 residues. The chain's CDR3 is CASSLMGGLYNEQFF. For the CDR3, the DNA is TGTGCCAGCAGCTTAATGGGGGGACTCTACAATGAGCAGTTCTTC.

This chain connects TRBV19 to TRBJ2-3; TRBD1 matches at 8 bases. The germline V gene has CDR1 LNHDA and CDR2 SQIVND (reference sequence). V lost 5 bases, J lost 4 bases, and 11 bases stayed unmatched. The CDR3 is made up of 16 amino acids. The DNA of the CDR3 is TGTGCCAGTAGTCCGGTGCAGGGGGCTTTCGCAGATACGCAGTATTTT. This encodes CASSPVQGAFADTQYF.

The chain combines TRBV20-1 with TRBJ2-4; perhaps TRBD2 as D (6 bases). Germline-derived CDR1 and CDR2 are DFQATT and SNEGSKA (reference sequence). This CDR3 spans 11 amino acids. CDR3 in DNA: TGCAGGTTGGGTAGCGGAAACATTCAGTACTTC. Translation: CRLGSGNIQYF.

This chain connects TRBV9 to TRBJ1-2; 7 bases are shared with TRBD1. The CDR3 is 13 amino acids. The V gene's germline CDR1 is SGDLS and CDR2 YYNGEE. V was pared by 4 bases and J by 7 bases, with 7 bases of the junction left unmatched. The DNA of the CDR3 is TGTGCCAGCAGCTCCGGGACAGTCGTTGGCTACACCTTC. Amino acids: CASSSGTVVGYTF.

This clone came up a few times. The J gene is TRBJ2-5, the V gene TRBV28; D perhaps matches TRBD2 (5 bases). CDR1 is MDHEN, CDR2 SYDVKM, per germline. The CDR3 extends over 13 amino acids. Trimming left V 3 bases short and J 5 bases short, with 10 bases between. CDR3 protein: CASSFGLDETQYF. CDR3 DNA sequence: TGTGCCAGCAGTTTCGGACTGGACGAGACCCAGTACTTC.

The J gene is TRBJ2-2, the V gene TRBV6-6; tentative D call: TRBD1 (6 bases). The CDR3 is 16 amino acids. Germline CDR1 is MNHNY and CDR2 is SVGAGI (reference sequence). The germline V and J ends were trimmed by 5 bases and 0 bases, with 13 bases remaining between them. The DNA of the CDR3 is TGTGCCAGCAGTAGGGGGATACTTTCGAACACCGGGGAGCTGTTTTTT. Translating gives CASSRGILSNTGELFF.

V gene TRBV6-6 combines with J gene TRBJ2-5, with D tentatively TRBD1 (6 bases). Between the trimmed V and J ends, which lost 6 bases and 2 bases, there was a span of 10 bases. Germline-derived CDR1 and CDR2 are MNHNY and SVGAGI (reference sequence). This CDR3 has 13 amino acids. CDR3 nucleotides: TGTGCCAGCAGGATTACAGGGCAAGAGACCCAGTACTTC. Translating it yields CASRITGQETQYF.

This chain connects TRBV5-1 to TRBJ2-5; 11 positions match TRBD2. The CDR3 length is 16 residues. Trimming at V came to 4 bases and at J to 2 bases, leaving 7 bases not matched to a gene. Germline CDR1 SGHRS, CDR2 YFSETQ. CDR3 region: CASSADLAGGQETQYF. The CDR3 coding sequence is TGCGCCAGCAGCGCGGACCTAGCGGGAGGACAAGAGACCCAGTACTTC.

The genes are TRBV5-4 and TRBJ1-1, with a possible D match to TRBD1 (6 bases). V dropped 1 base and J dropped 8 bases, with 18 bases sitting between them. CDR1 is SGHNT, CDR2 YYREEE, per germline (reference sequence). This CDR3 is 15 amino acids long. This CDR3 is CASSLYGPERGEAFF. The CDR3 coding sequence is TGTGCCAGCAGCTTGTACGGCCCGGAGAGGGGGGAAGCTTTCTTT.

The V call is TRBV9, the J call TRBJ2-3; maybe TRBD2 (6 bases). The CDR3 sequence is 14 residues long. The germline CDR1 and CDR2 sequences are SGDLS and YYNGEE. The germline V and J ends were trimmed by 5 bases and 4 bases, with 14 bases remaining between them. The DNA for the CDR3 is TGTGCCAGCAGTATCCGGGAGAGGTCAGATACGCAGTATTTT. Translating it yields CASSIRERSDTQYF. Looking up the rest from reference TRBV9 and TRBJ2-3 gives the full variable domain: DSGVTQTPKHLITATGQRVTLRCSPRSGDLSVYWYQQSLDQGLQFLIQYYNGEERAKGNILERFSAQQFPDLHSELNLSSLELGDSALYFCASSIRERSDTQYFGPGTRLTVL.

The V gene is TRBV7-9, the J gene TRBJ2-1; 7 bases fit TRBD1. Trimming removed 5 bases from V and 6 bases from J; junction bases left unmatched: 10. Germline CDR1 is SEHNR and CDR2 is FQNEAQ (reference sequence). The CDR3 runs to 15 residues. The CDR3 region is CASSTGQAGFNEQFF. In nucleotides, the CDR3 is TGTGCCAGCAGCACCGGACAGGCGGGTTTCAATGAGCAGTTCTTC.

The chain couples TRBV29-1 to TRBJ2-1, with 8 bases lining up with TRBD2. The CDR3 has 16 residues. V lost 6 bases, J lost 1 base, and 11 bases stayed unmatched. The germline CDR1 and CDR2 sequences are SQVTM and ANQGSEA. CDR3 in DNA: TGCAGCGTGGAGGGGGGACTAGAACTATCCTACAATGAGCAGTTCTTC. This gives the protein CSVEGGLELSYNEQFF.

The V and J genes are TRBV5-1 and TRBJ2-2; the D is unclear. The germline V gene has CDR1 SGHRS and CDR2 YFSETQ. V shed 4 bases and J shed 5 bases, with 9 bases lying between them. The CDR3 totals 13 residues. This CDR3 is CASSLIETGELFF. CDR3 bases: TGCGCCAGCAGCCTCATAGAAACCGGGGAGCTGTTTTTT.

The chain employs TRBV18 and TRBJ1-5, with 9 bases that match TRBD1. CDR1 and CDR2 (germline): KGHSH, LQKENI. Trimming cost V 3 bases and J 3 bases; bases outside gene matches: 6. This CDR3 is built from 16 residues. For the CDR3, the DNA is TGTGCCAGCTCACCCGGGACAGGGAGCGTCAATCAGCCCCAGCATTTT. Translation: CASSPGTGSVNQPQHF. Looking up the rest from reference TRBV18 and TRBJ1-5 gives the full variable domain: NAGVMQNPRHLVRRRGQEARLRCSPMKGHSHVYWYRQLPEEGLKFMVYLQKENIIDESGMPKERFSAEFPKEGPSILRIQQVVRGDSAAYFCASSPGTGSVNQPQHFGDGTRLSIL.

This chain links TRBV6-4 with TRBJ2-1; 8 bases line up with TRBD2. Germline CDR1 reads MRHNA; CDR2 reads SNTAGT. The CDR3 consists of 16 residues. The J segment lost 2 bases and the V segment lost 4 bases, leaving 7 bases of the junction unmatched. CDR3 DNA: TGTGCCAGCAGTGGGGGTAGCGGGGCCCCCTACAATGAGCAGTTCTTC. Its translation is CASSGGSGAPYNEQFF.

CDR3 sequence reads: CASRGDSYEQYF. The CDR3 DNA sequence: TGTGCCAGCAGGGGGGACTCCTACGAGCAGTACTTC. The chain recombines TRBV2 with TRBJ2-7; D possibly matches TRBD1 or TRBD2 (5 bases each). Germline values: CDR1 SNHLY, CDR2 FYNNEI. The CDR3 consists of 12 residues. The V and J ends lost 6 bases and 0 bases respectively, with 6 bases between them.

The chain combines TRBV5-1 with TRBJ1-1, with TRBD1 as a possible D gene (5 bases). The CDR3 totals 13 residues. Trimming left V 4 bases short and J 7 bases short, with 14 bases between. From germline, CDR1 is SGHRS and CDR2 YFSETQ. The CDR3 sequence: CASSRDGGDEAFF. For the CDR3, the DNA is TGCGCCAGCAGCAGGGACGGGGGAGATGAAGCTTTCTTT.

The chain carries TRBV18 and TRBJ1-1; the match to TRBD1 covers 7 bases. Trimming cost V 1 base and J 4 bases; bases outside gene matches: 3. Germline V gene data show CDR1 as KGHSH and CDR2 as LQKENI. The CDR3 extends over 14 amino acids. The CDR3 reads CASSPQGASTEAFF. The DNA of the CDR3 is TGTGCCAGCTCACCACAGGGGGCAAGCACTGAAGCTTTCTTT.

The chain is built from TRBV27 and TRBJ1-6; D is perhaps TRBD1 (5 bases). The CDR3 length is 14 residues. Looked up from germline, CDR1 is MNHEY and CDR2 is SMNVEV (reference sequence). The ends were cut back, 5 bases at V and 7 bases at J, with 12 bases in the middle. CDR3 in DNA: TGTGCCAGCAGTAGAACAGGTTCCAATTCACCCCTCCACTTT. This sequence encodes CASSRTGSNSPLHF.

The gene calls are TRBV10-3 and TRBJ1-4, with 8 bases aligning to TRBD1. The CDR3 loop spans 13 amino acids. Germline V gene sequence: CDR1 ENHRY, CDR2 SYGVKD. Trimming removed 10 bases from V and 4 bases from J; junction bases left unmatched: 5. CDR3 loop: CATQGAGNEKLFF. The CDR3 nucleotides are TGTGCCACCCAGGGGGCGGGTAATGAAAAACTGTTTTTT.

The chain recombines TRBV7-3 with TRBJ2-1; 10 bases line up with TRBD1. Trimming removed 5 bases from V and 5 bases from J; junction bases left unmatched: 6. This CDR3 is built from 15 residues. Germline assignment: CDR1 SGHTA and CDR2 FQGTGA. Here the CDR3 reads CASSPTGTGDNEQFF. The CDR3 DNA is TGTGCCAGCAGCCCAACCGGGACAGGGGACAATGAGCAGTTCTTC.

The chain joins TRBV19 to TRBJ1-5; 7 nucleotides agree with TRBD1. Unmatched junction bases numbered 16, after V lost 3 bases and J lost 2 bases. Germline V gene sequence: CDR1 LNHDA, CDR2 SQIVND (reference sequence). The CDR3 consists of 19 residues. This chain's CDR3 is CASSIRLQGRGVGNQPQHF. As DNA, the CDR3 is TGTGCCAGTAGTATTCGACTACAGGGGAGAGGGGTTGGCAATCAGCCCCAGCATTTT.

The rearrangement uses TRBV11-3 and TRBJ2-2; D tentatively reads TRBD1 or TRBD2 (5 bases each). V lost 1 base and J 6 bases, leaving 12 bases between the germline ends. The CDR3 runs 15 residues. Germline V gene sequence: CDR1 SGHNT, CDR2 YENEEA. DNA for the CDR3: TGTGCCAGCAGCTTAGGGGGGAGTTTGGCCGGGGAGCTGTTTTTT. Translating gives CASSLGGSLAGELFF.